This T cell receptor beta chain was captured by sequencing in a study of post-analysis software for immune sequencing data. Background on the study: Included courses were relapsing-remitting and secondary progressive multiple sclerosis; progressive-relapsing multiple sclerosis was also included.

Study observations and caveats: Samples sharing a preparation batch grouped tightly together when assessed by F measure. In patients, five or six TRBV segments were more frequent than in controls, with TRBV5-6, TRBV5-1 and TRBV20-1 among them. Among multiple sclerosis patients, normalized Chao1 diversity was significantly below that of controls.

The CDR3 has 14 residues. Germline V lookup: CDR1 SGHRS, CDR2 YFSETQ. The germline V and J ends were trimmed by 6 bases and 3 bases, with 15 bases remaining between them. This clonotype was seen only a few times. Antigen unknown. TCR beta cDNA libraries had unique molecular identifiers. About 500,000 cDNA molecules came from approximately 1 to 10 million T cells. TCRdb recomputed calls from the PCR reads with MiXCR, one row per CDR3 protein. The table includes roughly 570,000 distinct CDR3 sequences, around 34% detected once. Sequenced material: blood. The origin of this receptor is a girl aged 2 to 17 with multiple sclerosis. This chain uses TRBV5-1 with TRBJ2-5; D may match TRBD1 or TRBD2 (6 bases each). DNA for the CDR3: TGCGCCAGCACTGAGGGGGGCATCAAAGAGACCCAGTACTTC. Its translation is CASTEGGIKETQYF.